This paragraph reports one TCR beta chain. The antigen is undetermined. The entry originates in a study of cytomegalovirus exposure and HLA in healthy donors. General study findings and limits: In all likelihood, a cluster of highly shared sequence variants was a sequencing artifact.

Trimming left V 6 bases short and J 1 base short, with 6 bases between. This CDR3 contains 12 residues. CDR1 and CDR2 from the germline V gene are MNHEY and SVGAGI. 60 Vbeta and 13 Jbeta primers were used in PCR. The data were produced by immunoSEQ multiplex PCR, yet TCRdb's version contains in-frame clones alone and is incomplete. The sample yields about 110,000 clones, around 80% seen once. The sequencing sample was made of PBMCs. The V gene is TRBV6-5, the J gene TRBJ1-2; D is unclear. This receptor was taken from a man aged 60 to 75 in good health and CMV-seronegative. The chain's CDR3 is CASSALNYGYTF. In DNA, the CDR3 is TGTGCCAGCAGCGCGCTTAACTATGGCTACACCTTC.